This T cell receptor (beta chain) was identified in a study of identical twins. The V gene lost 8 bases and the J gene lost 1 base, with 13 bases spanning the gap. This CDR3 has 14 amino acids. Study-wide results and caveats: Out-of-frame alpha sequences common to twins exhibited a surplus of low generation probability. Conclusions were based on cross-sectional statistical analysis, without following the same donors.

Everyone who donated was a healthy Caucasian. Concerning this clonotype itself: Its antigen is currently unknown.

One entry per CDR3 protein results from TCRdb running MiXCR on the 5' RACE reads. Of 700,000 or so distinct CDR3 sequences detected, around 21% appear once; the ten largest clones hold more than 4%. The sample was also reused in another study, on T cells expressing NK-cell markers. As reported in that work: In roughly six donors, dominant NKG2C+ clonotypes were roughly 1.0-8% of CD8+ T cells.

The specimen sequenced was PBMCs. The receptor was derived from a woman between 18 and 30 years old in good health. The genes are TRBV12-3 or TRBV12-4 and TRBJ2-3, with D perhaps matching TRBD2 (6 bases). CDR3: CASGRSPGTDTQYF. The CDR3 DNA follows: TGTGCCAGCGGGAGGTCCCCCGGCACAGATACGCAGTATTTT.